Listed here is a single T cell receptor beta chain. This sample stems from a study of OX40 agonist ivuxolimab in advanced cancers. TCRdb's copy holds only in-frame clones and misses some; the assay was immunoSEQ multiplex PCR. The sample has some 45,000 clones, about nine tenths seen once. The clonotype originates from an adult with an advanced solid tumor such as melanoma, head and neck, liver or kidney cancer. The sequencing here drew on CD4+ or CD8+ T cells sorted from blood, taken in a trial of the OX40 agonist ivuxolimab.

CDR3 amino acids: CASSLGGLGANVLTF. CDR3 coding DNA: TGTGCCAGCAGCTTAGGAGGGCTTGGGGCCAACGTCCTGACTTTC. V is TRBV7-6 and J is TRBJ2-6, with D tentatively TRBD2 (5 bases). Trimming removed 1 base at V and 3 bases at J, with 7 bases between. This CDR3 has 15 amino acids. CDR1 SGHVS and CDR2 FNYEAQ come from the germline V gene.